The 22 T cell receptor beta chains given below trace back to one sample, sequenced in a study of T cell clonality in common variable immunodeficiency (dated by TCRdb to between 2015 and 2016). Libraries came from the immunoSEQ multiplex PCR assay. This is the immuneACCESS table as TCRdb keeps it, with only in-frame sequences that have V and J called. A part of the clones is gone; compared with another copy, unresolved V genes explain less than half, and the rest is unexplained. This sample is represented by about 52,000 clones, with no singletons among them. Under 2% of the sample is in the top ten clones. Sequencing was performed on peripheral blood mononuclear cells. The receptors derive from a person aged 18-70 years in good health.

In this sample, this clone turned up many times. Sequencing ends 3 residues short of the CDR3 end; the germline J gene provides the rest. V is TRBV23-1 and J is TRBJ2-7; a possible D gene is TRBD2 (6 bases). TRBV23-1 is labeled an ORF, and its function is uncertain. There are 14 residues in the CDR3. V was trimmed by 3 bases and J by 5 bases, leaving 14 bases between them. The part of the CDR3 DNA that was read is TGCGCCAGCAGTCATGGGGGGTATATGGACGAG. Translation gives CASSHGGYMDE. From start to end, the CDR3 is CASSHGGYMDEQYF.

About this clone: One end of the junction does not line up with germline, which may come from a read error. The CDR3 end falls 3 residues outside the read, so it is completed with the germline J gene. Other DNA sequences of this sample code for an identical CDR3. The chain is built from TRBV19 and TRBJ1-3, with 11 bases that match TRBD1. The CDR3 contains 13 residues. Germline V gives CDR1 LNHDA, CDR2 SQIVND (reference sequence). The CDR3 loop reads CASSRDRGDTIYF. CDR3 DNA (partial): TGTGCCAGTAGCCGGGACAGGGGGGACACT. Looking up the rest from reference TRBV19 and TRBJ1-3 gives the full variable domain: DGGITQSPKYLFRKEGQNVTLSCEQNLNHDAMYWYRQDPGQGLRLIYYSQIVNDFQKGDIAEGYSVSREKKESFPLTVTSAQKNPTAFYLCASSRDRGDTIYFGEGSWLTVV.

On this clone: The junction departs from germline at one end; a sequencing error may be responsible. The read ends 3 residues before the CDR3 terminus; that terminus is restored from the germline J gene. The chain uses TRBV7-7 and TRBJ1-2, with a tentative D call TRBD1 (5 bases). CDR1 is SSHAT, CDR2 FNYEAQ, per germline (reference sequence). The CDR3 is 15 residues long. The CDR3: CASSIGAGGRDTYTF. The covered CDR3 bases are TGTGCTAGCAGCATAGGAGCGGGGGGGAGAGATACC.

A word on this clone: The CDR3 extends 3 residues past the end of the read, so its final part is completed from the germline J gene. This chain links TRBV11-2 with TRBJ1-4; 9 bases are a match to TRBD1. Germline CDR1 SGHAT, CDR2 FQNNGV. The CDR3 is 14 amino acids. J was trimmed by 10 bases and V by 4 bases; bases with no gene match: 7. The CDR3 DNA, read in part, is TGTGCCAGCAGCTCCGGACAGGGGATCGGAAAA. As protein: CASSSGQGIGK. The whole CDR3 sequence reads CASSSGQGIGKLFF.

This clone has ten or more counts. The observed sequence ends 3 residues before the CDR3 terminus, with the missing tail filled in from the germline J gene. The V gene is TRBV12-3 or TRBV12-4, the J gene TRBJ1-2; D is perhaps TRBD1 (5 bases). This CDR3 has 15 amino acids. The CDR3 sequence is CASSFASGGYNDYTF. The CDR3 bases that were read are TGTGCCAGCAGTTTTGCTAGCGGGGGATACAATGAC.

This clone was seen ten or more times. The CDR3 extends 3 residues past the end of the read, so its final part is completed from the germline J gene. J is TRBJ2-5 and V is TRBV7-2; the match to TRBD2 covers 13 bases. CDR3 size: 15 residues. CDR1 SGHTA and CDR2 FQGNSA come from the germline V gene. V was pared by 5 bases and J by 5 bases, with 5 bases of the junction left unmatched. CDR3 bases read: TGTGCCAGCAGCACTAGCGGGAGGGCCGGGGAGACC. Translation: CASSTSGRAGET. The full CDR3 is CASSTSGRAGETQYF.

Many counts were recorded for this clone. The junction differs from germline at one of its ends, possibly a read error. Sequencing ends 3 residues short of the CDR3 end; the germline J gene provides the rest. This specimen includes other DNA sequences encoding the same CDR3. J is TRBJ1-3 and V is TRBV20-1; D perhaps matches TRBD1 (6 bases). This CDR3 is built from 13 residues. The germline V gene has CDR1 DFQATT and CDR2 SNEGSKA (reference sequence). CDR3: CSAATGSGNTIYF. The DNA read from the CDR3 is TGCAGTGCTGCGACAGGCTCTGGAAACACA.

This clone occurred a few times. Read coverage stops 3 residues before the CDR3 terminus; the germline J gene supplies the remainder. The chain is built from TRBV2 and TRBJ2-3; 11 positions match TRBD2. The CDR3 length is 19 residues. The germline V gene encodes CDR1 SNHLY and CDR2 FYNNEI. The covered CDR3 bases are TGTGCCAGCAGTCCCCTGGTTTTGGTAGCGGGGGGGCGGCAAGAGACG. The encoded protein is CASSPLVLVAGGRQET. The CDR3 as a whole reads CASSPLVLVAGGRQETQYF.

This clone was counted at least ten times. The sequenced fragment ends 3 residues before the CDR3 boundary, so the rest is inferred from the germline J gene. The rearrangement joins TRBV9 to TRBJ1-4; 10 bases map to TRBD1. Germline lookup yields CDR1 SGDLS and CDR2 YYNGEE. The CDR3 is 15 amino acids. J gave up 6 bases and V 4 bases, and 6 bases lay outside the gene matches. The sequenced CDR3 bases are TGTGCCAGCAGCCAGAGGACAGGGGGAGATGAAAAA. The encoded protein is CASSQRTGGDEK. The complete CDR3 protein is CASSQRTGGDEKLFF.

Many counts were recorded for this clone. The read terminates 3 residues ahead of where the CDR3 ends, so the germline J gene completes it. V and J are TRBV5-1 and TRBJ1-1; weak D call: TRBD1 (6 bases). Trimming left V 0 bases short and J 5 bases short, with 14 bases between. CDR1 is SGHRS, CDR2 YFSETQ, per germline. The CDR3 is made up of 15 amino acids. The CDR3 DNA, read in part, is TGCGCCAGCAGCTTGGGCACGGGGGGGCGAACTGAA. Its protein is CASSLGTGGRTE. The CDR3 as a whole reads CASSLGTGGRTEAFF.

CDR3 sequence: CASSSQGRIRSPLFF. Incomplete CDR3 DNA: TGTGCCAGCAGCTCACAGGGAAGAATACGTTCACCA. The chain is built from TRBV5-6 and TRBJ1-4; D perhaps matches TRBD1 (6 bases). The sequenced fragment ends 3 residues before the CDR3 boundary, so the rest is inferred from the germline J gene. CDR1 and CDR2 (germline): SGHDT, YYEEEE. CDR3 length equals 15 residues.

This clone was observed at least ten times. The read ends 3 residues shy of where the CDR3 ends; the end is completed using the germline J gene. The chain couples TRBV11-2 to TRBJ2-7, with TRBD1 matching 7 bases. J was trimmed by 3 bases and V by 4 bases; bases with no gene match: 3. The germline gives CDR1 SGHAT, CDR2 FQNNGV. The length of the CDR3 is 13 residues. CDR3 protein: CASSSPGGYEQYF. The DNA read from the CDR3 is TGTGCCAGCAGCTCTCCAGGGGGCTACGAG.

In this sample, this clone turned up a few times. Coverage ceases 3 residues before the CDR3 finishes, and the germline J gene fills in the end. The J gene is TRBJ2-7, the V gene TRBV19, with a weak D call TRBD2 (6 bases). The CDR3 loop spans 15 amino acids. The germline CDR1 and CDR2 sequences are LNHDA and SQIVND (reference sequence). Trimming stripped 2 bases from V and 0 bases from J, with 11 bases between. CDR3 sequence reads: CASSIFGGRSYEQYF. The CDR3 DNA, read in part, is TGTGCCAGTAGTATATTCGGGGGACGCTCCTACGAG.

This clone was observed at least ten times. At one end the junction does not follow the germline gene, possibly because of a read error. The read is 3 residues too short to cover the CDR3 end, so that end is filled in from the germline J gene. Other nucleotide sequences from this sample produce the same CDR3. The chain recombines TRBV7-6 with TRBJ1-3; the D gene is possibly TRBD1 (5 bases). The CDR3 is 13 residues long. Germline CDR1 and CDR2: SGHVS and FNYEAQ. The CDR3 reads CASSLGQGSTIYF. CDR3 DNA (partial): TGTGCCAGCAGCTTAGGGCAGGGAAGCACC.

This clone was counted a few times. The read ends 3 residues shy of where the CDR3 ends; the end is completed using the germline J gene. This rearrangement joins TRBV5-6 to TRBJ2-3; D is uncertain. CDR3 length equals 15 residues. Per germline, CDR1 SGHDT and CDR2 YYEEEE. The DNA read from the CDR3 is TGTGCCAGCAGCGGAAGGTCTATTAGCAATCAGCCG. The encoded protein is CASSGRSISNQP. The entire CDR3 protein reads CASSGRSISNQPQYF.

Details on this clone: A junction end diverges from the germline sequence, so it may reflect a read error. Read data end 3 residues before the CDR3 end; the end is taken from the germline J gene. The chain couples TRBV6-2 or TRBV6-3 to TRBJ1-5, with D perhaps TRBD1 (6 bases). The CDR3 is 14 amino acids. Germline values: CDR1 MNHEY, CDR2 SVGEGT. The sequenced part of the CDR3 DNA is TGTGCCAGCATTTGGAATGGGGGCAAGCAGCCC. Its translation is CASIWNGGKQP. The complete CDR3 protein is CASIWNGGKQPQHF.

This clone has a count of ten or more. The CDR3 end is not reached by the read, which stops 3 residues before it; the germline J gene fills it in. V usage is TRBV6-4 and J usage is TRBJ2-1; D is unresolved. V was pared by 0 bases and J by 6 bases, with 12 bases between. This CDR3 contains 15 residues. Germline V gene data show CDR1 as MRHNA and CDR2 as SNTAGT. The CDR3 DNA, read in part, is TGTGCCAGCAGTGACTCCCTAGAGTCCAGCAATGAG. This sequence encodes CASSDSLESSNE. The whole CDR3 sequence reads CASSDSLESSNEQFF.

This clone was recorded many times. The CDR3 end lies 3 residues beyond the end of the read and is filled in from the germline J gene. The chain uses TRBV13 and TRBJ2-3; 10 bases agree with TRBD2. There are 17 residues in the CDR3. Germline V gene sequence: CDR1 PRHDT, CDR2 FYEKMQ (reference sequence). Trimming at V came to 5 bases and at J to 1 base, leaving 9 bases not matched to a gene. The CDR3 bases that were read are TGTGCCAGCAGCCTAGCCTGGACTAGCGGAGGCACAGATACG. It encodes CASSLAWTSGGTDT. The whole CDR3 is CASSLAWTSGGTDTQYF.

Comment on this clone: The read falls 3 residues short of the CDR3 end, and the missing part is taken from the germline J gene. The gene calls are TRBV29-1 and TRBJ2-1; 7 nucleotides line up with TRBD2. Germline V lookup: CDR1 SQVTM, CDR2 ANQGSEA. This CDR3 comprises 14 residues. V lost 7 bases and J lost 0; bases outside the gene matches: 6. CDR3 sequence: CSARDYLSYNEQFF. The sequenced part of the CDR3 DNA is TGCAGCGCCCGGGACTACCTCTCCTACAATGAG.

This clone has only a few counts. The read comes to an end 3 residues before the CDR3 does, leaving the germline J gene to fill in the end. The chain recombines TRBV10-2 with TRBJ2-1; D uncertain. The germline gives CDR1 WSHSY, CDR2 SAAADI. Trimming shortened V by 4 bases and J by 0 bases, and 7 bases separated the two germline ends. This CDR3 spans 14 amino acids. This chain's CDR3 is CASSVTVSYNEQFF. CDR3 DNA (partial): TGCGCCAGCAGTGTTACAGTCTCCTACAATGAG.

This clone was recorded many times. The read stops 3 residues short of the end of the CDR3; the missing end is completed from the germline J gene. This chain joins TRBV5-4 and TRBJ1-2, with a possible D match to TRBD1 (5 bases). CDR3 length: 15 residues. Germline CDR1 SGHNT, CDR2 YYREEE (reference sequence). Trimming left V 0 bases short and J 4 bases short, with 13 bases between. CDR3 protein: CASSLVGGNPYGYTF. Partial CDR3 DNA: TGTGCCAGCAGCTTGGTCGGGGGGAATCCCTATGGC.

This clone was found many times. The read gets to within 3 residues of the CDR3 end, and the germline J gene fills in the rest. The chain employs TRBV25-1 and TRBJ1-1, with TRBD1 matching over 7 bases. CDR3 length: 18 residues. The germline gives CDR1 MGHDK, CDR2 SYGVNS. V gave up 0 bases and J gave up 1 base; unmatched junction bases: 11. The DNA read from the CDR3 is TGTGCCAGCAGTGAATATTTTGTAGGCAGGGGGGCGAACACTGAA. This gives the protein CASSEYFVGRGANTE. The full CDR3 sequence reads CASSEYFVGRGANTEAFF. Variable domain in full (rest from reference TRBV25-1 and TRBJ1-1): EADIYQTPRYLVIGTGKKITLECSQTMGHDKMYWYQQDPGMELHLIHYSYGVNSTEKGDLSSESTVSRIRTEHFPLTLESARPSHTSQYLCASSEYFVGRGANTEAFFGQGTRLTVV.